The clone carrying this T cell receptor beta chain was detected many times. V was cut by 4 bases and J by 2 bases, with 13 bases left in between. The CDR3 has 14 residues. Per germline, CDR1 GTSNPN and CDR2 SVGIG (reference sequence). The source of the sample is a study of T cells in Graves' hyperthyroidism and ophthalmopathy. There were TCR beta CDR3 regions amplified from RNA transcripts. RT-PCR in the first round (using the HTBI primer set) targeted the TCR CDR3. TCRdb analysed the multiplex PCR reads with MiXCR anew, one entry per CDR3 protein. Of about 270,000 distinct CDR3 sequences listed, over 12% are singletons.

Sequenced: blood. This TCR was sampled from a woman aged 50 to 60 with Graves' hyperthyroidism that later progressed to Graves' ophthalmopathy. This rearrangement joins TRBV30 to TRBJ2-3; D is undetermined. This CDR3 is CAWKGGVATDTQYF. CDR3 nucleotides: TGTGCCTGGAAAGGTGGAGTGGCCACAGATACGCAGTATTTT.